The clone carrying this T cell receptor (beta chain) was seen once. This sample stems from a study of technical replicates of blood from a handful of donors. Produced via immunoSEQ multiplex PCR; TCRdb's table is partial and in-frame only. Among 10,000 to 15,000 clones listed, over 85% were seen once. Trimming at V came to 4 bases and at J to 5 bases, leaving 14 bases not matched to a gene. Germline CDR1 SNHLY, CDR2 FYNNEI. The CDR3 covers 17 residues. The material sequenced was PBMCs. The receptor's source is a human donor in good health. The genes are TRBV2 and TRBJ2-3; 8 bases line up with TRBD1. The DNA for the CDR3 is TGTGCCAGCAGTGCCCCCTTGACAGGGGACATGAGAGATACGCAGTATTTT. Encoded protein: CASSAPLTGDMRDTQYF.